The 8 T cell receptor beta chains below were found in one sample sequenced in a study of identical twins. TCRdb reprocessed the 5' RACE reads via MiXCR and lists one record per CDR3 protein. The sample lists around 500,000 distinct CDR3 sequences, 13% to 15% occurring once. These data were also reused for a study on yellow fever vaccine responses in identical twins.

Sample: CD4+ T cells sorted from blood. Receptors were obtained from a young woman in good health.

The rearrangement uses TRBV20-1 and TRBJ2-3; tentatively, D is TRBD1 or TRBD2 (6 bases each). The CDR3 is 13 amino acids. V gave up 5 bases and J gave up 2 bases, with 11 bases separating them. Germline CDR1 and CDR2: DFQATT and SNEGSKA (reference sequence). CDR3 amino acids: CSAGWGATDTQYF. The DNA for the CDR3 is TGCAGTGCTGGATGGGGGGCCACAGATACGCAGTATTTT.

The chain joins TRBV20-1 to TRBJ1-5; D remains unclear. CDR1 is DFQATT and CDR2 is SNEGSKA in the germline V gene (reference sequence). CDR3 length equals 15 residues. Trimming left V 3 bases short and J 2 bases short, with 14 bases between. CDR3 protein: CSARREAGGNQPQHF. The CDR3 nucleotides are TGCAGTGCTAGGAGGGAGGCCGGCGGCAATCAGCCCCAGCATTTT.

This clonotype was recorded at least ten times. The J gene is TRBJ2-7, the V gene TRBV5-1, with 8 positions matching TRBD1. The junction had 5 bases not matched to a gene; V was cut back by 0 bases and J by 0 bases. This CDR3 has 16 amino acids. Per the germline V gene, CDR1 is SGHRS and CDR2 is YFSETQ. CDR3 nucleotide sequence: TGCGCCAGCAGCTTGGTAGACAGGGGCCTCTCCTACGAGCAGTACTTC. Translating it yields CASSLVDRGLSYEQYF.

The chain uses TRBV2 and TRBJ2-1, with unresolved D. The V and J ends lost 7 bases and 0 bases respectively, with 7 bases between them. Germline V CDR1 and CDR2: SNHLY, FYNNEI. The CDR3 loop spans 13 amino acids. The CDR3 region has the DNA TGTGCCAGCAAAAATAGCTCCTACAATGAGCAGTTCTTC. Encoded protein: CASKNSSYNEQFF.

The rearrangement uses TRBV24-1 and TRBJ2-3, with D hard to call. This CDR3 spans 16 amino acids. Germline CDR1 KGHDR, CDR2 SFDVKD. V lost 4 bases, J lost 2 bases, and 15 bases lay in between. CDR3 nucleotides: TGTGCCACCAGTGACCAGGCCGGGCCTAACACAGATACGCAGTATTTT. Translating it yields CATSDQAGPNTDTQYF.

This clonotype was seen ten or more times. V and J are TRBV29-1 and TRBJ2-3; TRBD2 matches at 16 bases. V lost 4 bases to trimming and J lost 2 bases; unmatched junction nucleotides: 6. Germline CDR1 is SQVTM and CDR2 is ANQGSEA. The CDR3 is 17 amino acids. The DNA of the CDR3 is TGCAGCGTTGCCCCCGGGACTAGCGGGGGGGCCACAGATACGCAGTATTTT. Translated: CSVAPGTSGGATDTQYF.

This clonotype is medium-sized in the sample. The chain uses TRBV4-3 and TRBJ2-2; 10 bases map to TRBD2. The germline V gene has CDR1 LGHNA and CDR2 YSLEER. This CDR3 region has 19 residues. The V gene end was trimmed by 0 bases and the J gene end by 1 base; junction bases not matched to a gene: 8. This chain's CDR3 is CASSQEASGSTVNTGELFF. The CDR3, as DNA: TGCGCCAGCAGCCAAGAGGCTAGCGGGAGTACCGTGAACACCGGGGAGCTGTTTTTT.

As to this clonotype: A read error may produce the germline difference seen at one junction end. V is TRBV5-4 and J is TRBJ2-1; maybe TRBD1 (5 bases). The germline gives CDR1 SGHNT, CDR2 YYREEE (reference sequence). CDR3 length: 14 residues. The CDR3 DNA reads TGTGCCAGCAGAGGTACAGGAACCTACGATGAGCAGTTCTTC. Residues: CASRGTGTYDEQFF.